This T cell receptor beta chain was profiled in a study of blood T cell repertoires in COVID-19. In the study overall: Whether acute or convalescent, the COVID-19 samples came from the United States, Italy and Spain. PBMCs, B-cell-depleted T cells, or T cells were the source of the cDNA or gDNA that made up the material.

Using immunoSEQ multiplex PCR, the repertoire was profiled, and TCRdb retains in-frame clones only, with some absent. Found here are roughly 290,000 clones, approximately 85% of them singletons; the top ten hold 3.5% to 5.5%. Participant-given clinical history determined each cohort assignment. For recovered donors of Cohort 3, there were two negative PCRs, clearance, or symptom resolution. The CDR3 contains 16 residues. Unmatched junction bases numbered 5, after V lost 1 base and J lost 4 bases. From germline, CDR1 is MGHDK and CDR2 SYGVNS. J is TRBJ2-1 and V is TRBV25-1; 9 bases line up with TRBD2. Sequenced material: PBMCs or T cells enriched from blood (not recorded which). The TCR sequence derives from a woman in her twenties or thirties who had recovered from COVID-19. CDR3 region: CASSEFSSGVYNEQFF. CDR3 coding DNA: TGTGCCAGCAGTGAATTCTCTAGCGGGGTTTACAATGAGCAGTTCTTC.